One and the same sample provided the 13 T cell receptor beta chains below, sequenced in a study of CD8 T cells in Susac syndrome. The RNA input was roughly 0.5 to 1 ug, and it was reverse transcribed with random hexamers. TCRdb recomputed calls from the immunoSEQ multiplex PCR reads with MiXCR, one row per CDR3 protein. The sample lists over 95,000 distinct CDR3 sequences, 80% to 95% seen once, with 0.13% to 0.15% in the top ten. The sequencing input was CD4+ T cells from PBMCs. Receptors originate from a human donor in good health.

The chain joins TRBV12-3 or TRBV12-4 to TRBJ2-2; 9 nucleotides agree with TRBD2. The CDR3 contains 15 residues. The V segment lost 3 bases and the J segment 6 bases; nucleotides outside the gene matches: 5. CDR3 protein: CASSFPAGGPGELFF. The CDR3 DNA reads TGTGCCAGCAGTTTCCCAGCGGGAGGCCCCGGGGAGCTGTTTTTT.

This clonotype showed up just once. The rearrangement links TRBV5-6 to TRBJ1-3; D is uncertain. V lost 3 bases, J lost 2 bases, and 9 bases lay in between. The CDR3 spans 14 residues. Germline values: CDR1 SGHDT, CDR2 YYEEEE. The CDR3 reads CASSWWGAGNTIYF. The CDR3 DNA reads as TGTGCCAGCAGCTGGTGGGGAGCTGGAAACACCATATATTTT.

The V gene is TRBV6-5, the J gene TRBJ2-3, with a weak D call TRBD1 (6 bases). V shed 0 bases and J shed 0 bases, with 13 bases lying between them. Per germline, CDR1 MNHEY and CDR2 SVGAGI. The CDR3 sequence is 17 residues long. The CDR3 spells CASSYSSRQGSTDTQYF. CDR3 nucleotides: TGTGCCAGCAGTTACTCGTCGCGGCAGGGGAGCACAGATACGCAGTATTTT.

The V gene is TRBV5-1, the J gene TRBJ2-3; either TRBD1 or TRBD2 may supply D (6 bases each). Trimming took off 2 bases at V and 3 bases at J, with 13 bases between the two ends. Germline assignment: CDR1 SGHRS and CDR2 YFSETQ. The CDR3 loop spans 15 amino acids. The CDR3 nucleotides read TGCGCCAGCAGCTTCCCTGGGGGGCCGACAGATACGCAGTATTTT. This codes for CASSFPGGPTDTQYF.

The rearrangement uses TRBV29-1 and TRBJ1-5; 9 nucleotides agree with TRBD1. The trim removed 6 bases at V and 0 bases at J, leaving 3 bases unmatched. The CDR3 sequence is 14 residues long. CDR1 SQVTM and CDR2 ANQGSEA come from the germline V gene. The DNA of the CDR3 is TGCAGCGTGACGACAGGGGGTAGCAATCAGCCCCAGCATTTT. Translated, it gives CSVTTGGSNQPQHF.

The chain carries TRBV15 and TRBJ2-3; 9 bases line up with TRBD1. This CDR3 is built from 18 residues. Looked up from germline, CDR1 is LNHNV and CDR2 is YYDKDF (reference sequence). Trimming removed 1 base from V and 6 bases from J; junction bases left unmatched: 14. In nucleotides, the CDR3 is TGTGCCACCAGCAGAGCTCAACCCCCGGGACAGGGAGGGGATACGCAGTATTTT. Translating it yields CATSRAQPPGQGGDTQYF.

V and J are TRBV2 and TRBJ2-7; TRBD1 is a possible D gene (6 bases). CDR1 SNHLY and CDR2 FYNNEI come from the germline V gene. V was pared by 11 bases and J by 3 bases, with 14 bases between. The CDR3 is made up of 12 amino acids. The CDR3 spells CASADSIYEQYF. The CDR3 region has the DNA TGTGCCTCCGCGGACAGTATCTACGAGCAGTACTTC.

The J gene is TRBJ1-2, the V gene TRBV7-2, with 10 bases matching TRBD1. The CDR3 runs to 15 residues. The germline gives CDR1 SGHTA, CDR2 FQGNSA. The J segment lost 14 bases and the V segment lost 0 bases, leaving 12 bases of the junction unmatched. Written as DNA, the CDR3 is TGTGCCAGCAGCTTAGCTGACAGGGGGCACCAAGTCGCTACCTTC. Translated: CASSLADRGHQVATF.

The CDR3 DNA reads as TGCAGTGCTAGAGTGGCGGGGGGGCTGGCTAACTATGGCTACACCTTC. It is translated as CSARVAGGLANYGYTF. The V call is TRBV20-1, the J call TRBJ1-2, with a possible D match to TRBD1 (6 bases). Trimming took 1 base from V and 0 from J, leaving 15 bases between them. In germline, CDR1 is DFQATT, CDR2 SNEGSKA (reference sequence). The CDR3 sequence is 16 residues long.

This chain links TRBV7-2 with TRBJ2-2; maybe TRBD1 (5 bases). The germline V gene encodes CDR1 SGHTA and CDR2 FQGNSA. CDR3 length: 16 amino acids. V lost 5 bases and J lost 6, with 19 bases in between. The CDR3 loop is CASSIVDRSPPGELFF. The CDR3, as DNA: TGTGCCAGCAGCATCGTTGACAGATCCCCCCCCGGGGAGCTGTTTTTT.

This sequence joins TRBV29-1 and TRBJ1-2; TRBD1 matches 12 bases. CDR1 SQVTM and CDR2 ANQGSEA come from the germline V gene. V shed 6 bases, J shed 6 bases, and the junction held 8 bases outside the gene matches. The CDR3 sequence is 14 residues long. The CDR3 reads CSVGQGAAGDGYTF. For the CDR3, the DNA is TGCAGCGTGGGACAGGGGGCCGCGGGAGATGGCTACACCTTC. Variable domain in full (rest from reference TRBV29-1 and TRBJ1-2): SAVISQKPSRDICQRGTSLTIQCQVDSQVTMMFWYRQQPGQSLTLIATANQGSEATYESGFVIDKFPISRPNLTFSTLTVSNMSPEDSSIYLCSVGQGAAGDGYTFGSGTRLTVV.

The chain joins TRBV19 to TRBJ2-5; 7 nucleotides match TRBD2. The CDR3 contains 16 residues. J lost 5 bases, V lost 5 bases, and 14 bases had no gene match. The germline V gene has CDR1 LNHDA and CDR2 SQIVND (reference sequence). Here the CDR3 DNA reads TGTGCCAGTAGTCCTATAGTGGGAGGGCCCTCGGAGACCCAGTACTTC. Its translation: CASSPIVGGPSETQYF.

This sequence joins TRBV5-6 and TRBJ2-2; D is unresolved. The germline CDR1 and CDR2 sequences are SGHDT and YYEEEE. The V gene lost 4 bases and the J gene lost 2 bases, with 6 bases spanning the gap. There are 13 residues in the CDR3. The CDR3 sequence is CASSPRNTGELFF. CDR3 DNA sequence: TGTGCCAGCAGCCCGCGCAACACCGGGGAGCTGTTTTTT.